This T cell receptor (beta chain) comes out of a study of siplizumab effects on memory and regulatory T cells (dated by TCRdb to between 2018 and 2020). Study-level background: The study examined how the anti-CD2 antibody siplizumab affects alloreactive T-cell subsets in allogeneic mixed lymphocyte reactions built from human PBMCs. Study-wide findings and limitations: The cumulative frequency of alloreactive sequences that could be traced back to unstimulated CD4+ memory T cells was significantly reduced by siplizumab. Because sequences at frequencies below about 10^-5 were poorly captured, only a minor fraction of alloreactive clones could be mapped back to unstimulated subsets. Of the alloreactive CD4+ clones that could be mapped, the Treg-derived share averaged around 70% with siplizumab compared with around 27% in control reactions. About 80-97% of proliferating CD4+ or CD8+ clones could not be given a naive or memory phenotype. Greater diversity appeared to be present in unstimulated naive T cells than in memory T cells, and a substantial contribution to the alloresponse seemed to be made by naive cells. The suppressive function of proliferating Tregs from siplizumab cultures was not functionally confirmed.

CDR3 length: 14 amino acids, cysteine to phenylalanine. Just the 42-base CDR3 DNA is kept, in frame starting at base 1. Compared with germline, V lacks 7 bases and J lacks 1 base; bases without a gene match: 3. CDR1 SNHLY and CDR2 FYNNEI are derived from the germline V gene. Sorted unstimulated T cells, along with proliferating T cells recovered from mixed lymphocyte reactions, underwent TCRbeta CDR3 sequencing. Fresh whole blood from over eight HLA-typed healthy donors served as the source for isolating PBMCs. To map where alloreactive clones came from, CD4+ non-regulatory T cells in the unstimulated state were FACS-sorted. This clone was seen just once. The target of this receptor is not known. No much larger clone is present one base from it, and per-base qualities are unavailable. The library was obtained by the immunoSEQ multiplex PCR assay. Some 1.1 x 10^5 TCR templates per sample were assayed by the deep sequencing platform. Genomic DNA extracted from sorted T cells was used for TCRbeta CDR3 sequencing. From the authors' description of their analysis: Clonal analysis of TCRbeta CDR3 data was done in the R programming language. Comparing unstimulated samples against CFSE-low samples taken after the reaction was how alloreactive CD4+ and CD8+ clones were defined. Regulatory or non-regulatory origin of alloreactive CD4+ clones was assigned by matching sequences to the sorted unstimulated Treg and non-Treg repertoires. The clones in this table, taken by TCRdb from immuneACCESS, are in-frame only. Not every clone is retained; where verified, under half of the shortfall comes from an unresolved V gene, and the cause of the rest is unknown. The DNA gave D and trimming, while V, J and clone size come from that table. In this sample the table shows approximately 100,000 clones, around 93% of which occur a single time. About 0.16% of the sample is held by the ten biggest clonotypes.

The rearrangement combines TRBV2 with TRBJ2-3; 9 central bases correspond to TRBD1. This TCR was sampled from a human donor in good health. Sequenced input: non-Treg CD4+ T cells sorted from blood. Reading the label with the study, this specimen's cell subset or site is: FACS-sorted unstimulated CD4+ non-regulatory T cells. The bases read TGTGCCAGCAAGAGGACAGGGGGCACAGATACGCAGTATTTT. This yields the protein CASKRTGGTDTQYF.